This TCR beta chain was captured by sequencing in a study of OX40 agonist ivuxolimab in advanced cancers. For the study in its entirety: Ivuxolimab, which targeted the costimulatory receptor OX40 (CD134), was an agonistic, fully human IgG2 monoclonal antibody. Of the roughly 52 dose-escalation patients, hepatocellular carcinoma was present in about 20, melanoma in around 15, renal cell carcinoma in 9 and head and neck cancer in 9. Peripheral TCRbeta sequencing aimed to test whether ivuxolimab altered TCR sequence diversity and caused clonal T-cell expansion. In the dose-escalation cohort, around four fifths of patients were male, and the mean age was approximately 60 years with a range of 23 to 79. Intravenous ivuxolimab was administered to patients every 2 weeks at six dose levels: 0.01, 0.1, 0.3, 1.5, 3 and 10 mg/kg. Partial responses occurred in three dose-escalation patients: two with cutaneous melanoma and one with hepatocellular carcinoma. Prior anti-PD-1, anti-PD-L1 or anti-CTLA-4 therapy was permitted, and checkpoint inhibitors had been received by about 37% of dose-escalation patients. The monotherapy dose-escalation portion (N of about 50 patients) of the phase I ivuxolimab trial is reported in the paper.

The junction shows trimming of 1 base on V and 6 bases on J, and the gene matches do not reach 9 bases of it. The germline V gene gives CDR1 as MDHEN and CDR2 as SYDVKM. The CDR3, cysteine through phenylalanine, is 16 amino acids long. Only CDR3 DNA remains: 48 bases, in frame from the first base. Patients with autoimmune disease history or receiving systemic immunosuppression were excluded from the trial. Peripheral blood for TCR sequencing was collected from all dose cohorts at baseline, on cycle 4 day 1, and on cycle 7 day 1. The samples were drawn from a first-in-human, open-label, multicenter phase I dose-escalation trial of ivuxolimab. Adults with locally advanced or metastatic melanoma, renal cell carcinoma, hepatocellular carcinoma or head and neck squamous cell carcinoma were enrolled in the trial. Before TCR sequencing, CD4+ and CD8+ T cells were separately sorted from peripheral blood.

About this clone itself: What antigen it recognizes has not been identified. Base qualities were left out, and no much larger clone turns up one base away.

The full study reports these points: Antigen specificity was not determined for the clonally expanded peripheral T cells. In the 0.1-3.0 mg/kg groups, partial responders had among the lowest normalized peripheral clonal expansion, particularly in CD8+ T cells. Low levels of normalized T-cell clonal expansion were also seen in some nonresponding patients. On average, CD8+ T cells showed more expanded clones than CD4+ T cells after ivuxolimab. Clonal expansion of both CD4+ and CD8+ blood T cells was observed from baseline to week 6 at doses 0.1 to 3.0 mg/kg.

Genomic DNA was extracted from sorted cells for sequencing of the TCRbeta CDR3 region. The immunoSEQ Assay was used for sequencing of TCRbeta CDR3 regions. The clones in this table, taken by TCRdb from immuneACCESS, are in-frame only. Not every clone is retained; where verified, under half of the shortfall comes from an unresolved V gene, and the cause of the rest is unknown. For this sample the table gives around 78,000 clones, of which roughly nine tenths were detected only once. Around 1% of the sample belongs to the ten largest clones. The receptor was derived from an adult with an advanced solid tumor such as melanoma, head and neck, liver or kidney cancer. The rearranged chain carries TRBV28 and TRBJ1-5, and TRBD1 aligns with 7 junction nucleotides. The input for sequencing was CD4+ or CD8+ T cells sorted from blood, taken in a trial of the OX40 agonist ivuxolimab. The CDR3 region: CASSLFGIWDSQPQHF. The bases read TGTGCCAGCAGTTTATTTGGGATATGGGACAGTCAGCCCCAGCATTTT.